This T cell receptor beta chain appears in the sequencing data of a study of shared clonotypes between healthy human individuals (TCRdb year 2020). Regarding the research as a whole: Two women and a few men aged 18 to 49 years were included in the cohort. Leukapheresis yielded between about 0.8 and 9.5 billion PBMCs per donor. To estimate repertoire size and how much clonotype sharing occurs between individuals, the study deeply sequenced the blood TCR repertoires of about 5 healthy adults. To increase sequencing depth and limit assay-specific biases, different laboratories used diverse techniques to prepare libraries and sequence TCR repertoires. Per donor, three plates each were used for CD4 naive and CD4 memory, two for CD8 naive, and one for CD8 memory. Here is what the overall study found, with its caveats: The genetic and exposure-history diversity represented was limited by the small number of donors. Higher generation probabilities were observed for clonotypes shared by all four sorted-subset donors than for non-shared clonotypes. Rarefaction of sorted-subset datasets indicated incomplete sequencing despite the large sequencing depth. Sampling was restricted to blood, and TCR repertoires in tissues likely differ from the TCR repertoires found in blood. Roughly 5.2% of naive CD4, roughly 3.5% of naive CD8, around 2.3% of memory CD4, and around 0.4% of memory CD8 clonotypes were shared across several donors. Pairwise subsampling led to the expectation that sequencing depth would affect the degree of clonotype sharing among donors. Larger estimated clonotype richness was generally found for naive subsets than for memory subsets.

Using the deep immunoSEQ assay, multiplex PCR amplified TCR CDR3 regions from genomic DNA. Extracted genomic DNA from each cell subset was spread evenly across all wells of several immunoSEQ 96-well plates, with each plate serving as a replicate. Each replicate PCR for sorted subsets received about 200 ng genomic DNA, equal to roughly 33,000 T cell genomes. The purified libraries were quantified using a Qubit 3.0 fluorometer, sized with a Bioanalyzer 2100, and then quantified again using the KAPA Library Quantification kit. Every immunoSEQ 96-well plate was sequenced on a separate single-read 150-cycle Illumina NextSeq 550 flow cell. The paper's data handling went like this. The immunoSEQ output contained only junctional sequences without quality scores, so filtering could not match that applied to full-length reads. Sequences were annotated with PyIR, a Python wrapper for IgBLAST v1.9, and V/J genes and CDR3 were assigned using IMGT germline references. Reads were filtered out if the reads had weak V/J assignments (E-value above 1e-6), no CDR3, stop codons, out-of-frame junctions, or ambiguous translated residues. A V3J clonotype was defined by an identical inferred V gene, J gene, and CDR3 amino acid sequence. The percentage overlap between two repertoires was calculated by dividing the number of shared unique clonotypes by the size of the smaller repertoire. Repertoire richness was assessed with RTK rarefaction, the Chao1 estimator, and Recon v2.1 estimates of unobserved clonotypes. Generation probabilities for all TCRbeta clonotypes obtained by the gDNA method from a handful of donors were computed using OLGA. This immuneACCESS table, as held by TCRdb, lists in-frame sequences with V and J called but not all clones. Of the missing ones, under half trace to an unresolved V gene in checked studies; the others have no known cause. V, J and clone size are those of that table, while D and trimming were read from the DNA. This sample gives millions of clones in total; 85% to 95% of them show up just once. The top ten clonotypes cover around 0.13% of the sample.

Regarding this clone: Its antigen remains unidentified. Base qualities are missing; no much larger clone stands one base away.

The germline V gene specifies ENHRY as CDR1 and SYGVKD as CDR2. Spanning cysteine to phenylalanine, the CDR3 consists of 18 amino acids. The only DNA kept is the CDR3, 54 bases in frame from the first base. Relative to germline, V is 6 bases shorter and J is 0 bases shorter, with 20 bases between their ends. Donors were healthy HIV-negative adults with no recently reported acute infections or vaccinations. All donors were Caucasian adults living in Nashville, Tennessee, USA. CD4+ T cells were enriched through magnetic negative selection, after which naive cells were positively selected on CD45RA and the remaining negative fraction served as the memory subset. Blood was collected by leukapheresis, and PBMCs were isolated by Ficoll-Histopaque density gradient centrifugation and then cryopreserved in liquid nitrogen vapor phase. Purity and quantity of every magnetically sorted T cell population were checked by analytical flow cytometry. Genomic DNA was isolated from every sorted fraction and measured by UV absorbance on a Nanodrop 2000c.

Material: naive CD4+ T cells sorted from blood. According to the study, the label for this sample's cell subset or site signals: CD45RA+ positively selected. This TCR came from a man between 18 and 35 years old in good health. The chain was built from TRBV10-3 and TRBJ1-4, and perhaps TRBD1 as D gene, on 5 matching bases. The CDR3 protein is CAISTSGIGTSTNEKLFF. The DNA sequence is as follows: TGTGCCATCAGCACCTCAGGGATCGGGACTTCAACTAATGAAAAACTGTTTTTT.